The present TCR beta chain was sequenced within a study of cytomegalovirus exposure and HLA in healthy donors. In the PCR, 60 Vbeta and 13 Jbeta primers were used. TCRdb keeps only in-frame clones here, not all; method: immunoSEQ multiplex PCR. The sample has fewer than 200,000 clones; roughly 84% are singletons. Overall study findings and caveats: Most TCR sequences were uncommon, yet certain public TCRs appeared in many donors. Analyzed later, most CMV-associated TCR beta chains appeared HLA-restricted. Sequencing artifact likely explains a cluster of highly shared sequence variants.

Concerning this clone: Its antigen is undetermined.

Looked up from germline, CDR1 is SNHLY and CDR2 is FYNNEI. The CDR3 is 13 amino acids. Trimming pared 5 bases from V and 3 bases from J, leaving 11 bases between. The TCR originated in a male donor in good health and CMV-seronegative. The sequencing sample was made of PBMCs. The rearrangement joins TRBV2 to TRBJ2-7; D not resolved. The CDR3 is CASSPTLYYEQYF. CDR3 nucleotides: TGTGCCAGCAGTCCGACATTATACTACGAGCAGTACTTC. Combining the CDR3 with reference TRBV2 and TRBJ2-7 gives the whole variable domain EPEVTQTPSHQVTQMGQEVILRCVPISNHLYFYWYRQILGQKVEFLVSFYNNEISEKSEIFDDQFSVERPDGSNFTLKIRSTKLEDSAMYFCASSPTLYYEQYFGPGTRLTVT.